This T cell receptor beta chain was obtained from a study of T cell responses to AZD1222 COVID-19 vaccine. General observations from the study: Researchers report vaccine-associated CD4 TCRs spanning spike, with dominance at 160-218 and 743-854.

Regarding this clone: Its target is unknown.

Method: immunoSEQ multiplex PCR; TCRdb's copy keeps in-frame clones and lacks some. The data contain 120,000 or so clones, 90% of them singletons. The CDR3 extends over 18 amino acids. V lost 0 bases and J 6 bases, leaving 23 bases between the germline ends. Germline V CDR1 and CDR2: MNHEY, SMNVEV (reference sequence). V gene TRBV27 combines with J gene TRBJ1-2, with TRBD1 as a possible D gene (5 bases). This TCR derives from an adult in good health. Material: peripheral blood, obtained on day 0 of AZD1222 vaccination. The CDR3 DNA follows: TGTGCCAGCAGTTTATCCCTACTCACAGCGGCAGGGAGGGATGGCTACACCTTC. It translates to CASSLSLLTAAGRDGYTF.